This is a list of T cell receptor beta chains from one sample in a study of shared clonotypes between healthy human individuals. The data were produced by immunoSEQ multiplex PCR, yet TCRdb's version contains in-frame clones alone and is incomplete. The sample consists of about 2.1 million clones, 80% to 95% of them appearing once. What was sequenced was naive CD8+ T cells from PBMCs. All receptors come from a man between 18 and 35 years old in good health. Some clones in this sample may be carry-over from other donors' samples. Each CDR3 is given with its conserved first and last residue. The D gene is left open where the match is weak. Expanded clones are given a class, and other clones once, few, many or no size at all.

cdr3_nt	cdr3_aa	d_call	v_call	j_call	cdr3_length	clone_size
TGTGCCAGCAGTTTGCCCATCACCTCGGGGGGCTACACCTTC	CASSLPITSGGYTF	NA	TRBV28	TRBJ1-2	14	NA
TGTGCCAGCAGCTTGCTTAGTAATGAAGCTTTCTTT	CASSLLSNEAFF	NA	TRBV5-6	TRBJ1-1	12	NA
TGCGCCAGCAGCCAAGATTCGACCCCCAGCTCCTACAATGAGCAGTTCTTC	CASSQDSTPSSYNEQFF	NA	TRBV4-3	TRBJ2-1	17	NA
TGTGCCAGCAGCGTACTATCAGGGCCCGGAAACACCATATATTTT	CASSVLSGPGNTIYF	NA	TRBV9	TRBJ1-3	15	NA
TGTGCCAGCAGCGTAGGGACCGGACCGGGAAACACCATATATTTT	CASSVGTGPGNTIYF	NA	TRBV9	TRBJ1-3	15	NA
TGTGCCAGCAGCCTCACCTCCGGGGTCGATCAGCCCCAGCATTTT	CASSLTSGVDQPQHF	NA	TRBV6-6	TRBJ1-5	15	NA
TGTGCCAGCAGCTTAGTGTGGGCTAGCGGAGACCAAGAGACCCAGTACTTC	CASSLVWASGDQETQYF	TRBD2	TRBV7-9	TRBJ2-5	17	once
TGTGCCGGCAGTTACGGACAGAACTCCTACGAGCAGTACTTC	CAGSYGQNSYEQYF	NA	TRBV6-5	TRBJ2-7	14	NA
TGCAGCGTTGACTGGTACACCACCAGCACAGATACGCAGTATTTT	CSVDWYTTSTDTQYF	NA	TRBV29-1	TRBJ2-3	15	NA
TGTGCCAGCAGTTTTGATGGTGAGAGCAATCAGCCCCAGCATTTT	CASSFDGESNQPQHF	NA	TRBV27	TRBJ1-5	15	once
TGTGCCAGCAGCGTAGGGGCGGGACTGAACACTGAAGCTTTCTTT	CASSVGAGLNTEAFF	NA	TRBV9	TRBJ1-1	15	NA
TGTGCCAGCAGCTCGTCGTTGGGGCAGATGAGCTCCTACGAGCAGTACTTC	CASSSSLGQMSSYEQYF	NA	TRBV7-9	TRBJ2-7	17	NA
TGTGCCAGCAGTTTGGGACGGATGAACACTGAAGCTTTCTTT	CASSLGRMNTEAFF	NA	TRBV27	TRBJ1-1	14	NA
TGTGCCACCAGAAAGACAGGGGCCCATTACGAGCAGTACTTC	CATRKTGAHYEQYF	TRBD1	TRBV6-5	TRBJ2-7	14	NA
TGTGCCAGCAGCTTACATCCAGGGGAGGACACTGAAGCTTTCTTT	CASSLHPGEDTEAFF	NA	TRBV11-2	TRBJ1-1	15	once
TGTGCCAGCAGTGGGGCCTACGAGCAGTACTTC	CASSGAYEQYF	NA	TRBV6-5	TRBJ2-7	11	NA
TGTGCCAGCTCCCCCGGACCGGAAAGACAGCCCCAGCATTTT	CASSPGPERQPQHF	NA	TRBV9	TRBJ1-5	14	once
TGTGCCAGCAACTTCAGGACAGGGGTCTTGGGCAATCAGCCCCAGCATTTT	CASNFRTGVLGNQPQHF	TRBD1	TRBV28	TRBJ1-5	17	NA
TGTGCCAGTAGTTTTGGGGGTTCCTACGAGCAGTACTTC	CASSFGGSYEQYF	NA	TRBV19	TRBJ2-7	13	NA
TGCGCCAGCAGCCAAGTGGGATCTAGCGGCAGCTCCTACGAGCAGTACTTC	CASSQVGSSGSSYEQYF	TRBD2	TRBV4-1	TRBJ2-7	17	NA
TGTGCCAGCAGCTTAGACCGCAGGGCCGACGAGCAGTACTTC	CASSLDRRADEQYF	NA	TRBV11-2	TRBJ2-7	14	NA
TGTGCCAGCAGCGAACATCAGCGCACAGATACGCAGTATTTT	CASSEHQRTDTQYF	NA	TRBV9	TRBJ2-3	14	NA
TGTGCCACCAGCAGAGTCGCCAGGGGGCCAGAGACCCAGTACTTC	CATSRVARGPETQYF	TRBD1	TRBV15	TRBJ2-5	15	NA
TGCGCCAGCAGCTTGGGGTACCTAGCGGGAGGAATCGAGACCCAGTACTTC	CASSLGYLAGGIETQYF	TRBD2	TRBV5-1	TRBJ2-5	17	once